Listed here is a single T cell receptor beta chain. Its antigen is not known. The record originates from a study of CD8 T cells in Susac syndrome. The study's findings and limits: Regarding the TCR sequencing and HLA analysis, the study admitted that a relatively small number of individuals were involved.

Sequencing of TCR beta was undertaken in CD8+ and CD4+ T cells derived from blood. Negative magnetic isolation gave CD8+ and CD4+ cells; FACS enriched CD8+ TEMRA. RNA, at roughly 0.5 to 1 ug, was reverse transcribed with random hexamers. Amplification of the TCR beta CDR3 was carried out by immunoSEQ multiplex PCR, which spanned a total of 54 Vbeta and 13 Jbeta segments. One entry per CDR3 protein results from TCRdb running MiXCR on the immunoSEQ multiplex PCR reads. The table records about 140,000 distinct CDR3 sequences, roughly 95% of them present only once. CDR3 length: 15 amino acids. CDR1 is DFQATT and CDR2 is SNEGSKA in the germline V gene (reference sequence). Deletions cut 7 bases from V and 5 bases from J, with 21 bases between.

This TCR derives from a human donor with multiple sclerosis. The sequenced sample consisted of CD4+ T cells from PBMCs. The chain is built from TRBV20-1 and TRBJ1-5; D uncertain. The CDR3 coding sequence is TGCAGTGTCGTAACGGGCCTCTGGTCCGATCAGCCCCAGCATTTT. This codes for CSVVTGLWSDQPQHF.